Each of the 13 T cell receptor beta chains below was sequenced from the same sample in a study of identical twins. TCRdb recomputed calls from the 5' RACE reads with MiXCR, one row per CDR3 protein. The data hold about 150,000 distinct CDR3 sequences, with under 4.5% observed a single time. Material for sequencing was memory T cells sorted from blood. The receptors stem from a young man in good health.

There are a few counts of this clonotype. The chain is built from TRBV25-1 and TRBJ2-5; 11 nucleotides line up with TRBD2. This CDR3 contains 15 residues. From germline, CDR1 is MGHDK and CDR2 SYGVNS. V lost 4 bases, J lost 2 bases, and 3 bases stayed unmatched. CDR3 sequence (DNA): TGTGCCAGCAGTGGGATAGCGGGAGGGCAAGAGACCCAGTACTTC. Its protein is CASSGIAGGQETQYF.

The chain uses TRBV15 and TRBJ2-3, with 10 bases aligning to TRBD2. The CDR3 sequence is 16 residues long. Germline loops: CDR1 LNHNV, CDR2 YYDKDF (reference sequence). V trimming: 1 base; J trimming: 0 bases; junction bases outside the gene matches: 1. This CDR3 is CATSRGTSGSTDTQYF. Here the CDR3 DNA reads TGTGCCACCAGCAGAGGGACTAGCGGAAGCACAGATACGCAGTATTTT.

In its sample, this clonotype was seen many times. CDR3 in amino acids: CASSLAQTDTQYF. The CDR3 bases are TGCGCCAGCAGCTTGGCCCAGACAGATACGCAGTATTTT. The chain recombines TRBV5-1 with TRBJ2-3, with D hard to call. V shed 0 bases and J shed 3 bases, with 5 bases lying between them. This CDR3 has 13 residues. Germline-derived CDR1 and CDR2 are SGHRS and YFSETQ.

The table lists this clonotype with many counts. The chain joins TRBV20-1 to TRBJ2-1; D is possibly TRBD1 (5 bases). The germline CDR1 and CDR2 sequences are DFQATT and SNEGSKA (reference sequence). The CDR3 contains 13 residues. V was clipped by 6 bases and J by 4 bases, with 13 bases between them. CDR3 DNA: TGCAGTGCCCAGGCGCAGGGTTACAATGAGCAGTTCTTC. It is translated as CSAQAQGYNEQFF.

This clonotype was counted many times. V and J are TRBV7-2 and TRBJ2-3, with TRBD2 identical over 8 bases. J was trimmed by 2 bases and V by 0 bases; bases with no gene match: 4. There are 16 residues in the CDR3. Per the germline V gene, CDR1 is SGHTA and CDR2 is FQGNSA. The CDR3 spells CASSLASGRATDTQYF. DNA for the CDR3: TGTGCCAGCAGCTTAGCCAGCGGGAGAGCCACAGATACGCAGTATTTT. Variable domain in full (rest from reference TRBV7-2 and TRBJ2-3): GAGVSQSPSNKVTEKGKDVELRCDPISGHTALYWYRQSLGQGLEFLIYFQGNSAPDKSGLPSDRFSAERTGGSVSTLTIQRTQQEDSAVYLCASSLASGRATDTQYFGPGTRLTVL.

This clonotype occurred many times. J is TRBJ2-7 and V is TRBV7-9; D possibly matches TRBD1 or TRBD2 (6 bases each). Germline lookup yields CDR1 SEHNR and CDR2 FQNEAQ (reference sequence). The CDR3 length is 13 residues. V shed 6 bases and J shed 7 bases, with 16 bases lying between them. CDR3 bases: TGTGCCAGCAGGCCAACGGGGGCAGGAGAGCAGTACTTC. This sequence encodes CASRPTGAGEQYF.

This clonotype has a count of ten or more. V gene TRBV7-7 combines with J gene TRBJ2-1; 12 bases are shared with TRBD2. J gave up 4 bases and V 6 bases, and 7 bases lay outside the gene matches. The CDR3 is 16 residues long. The germline V gene has CDR1 SSHAT and CDR2 FNYEAQ (reference sequence). CDR3 DNA: TGTGCCAGCAGTCCCGGACTAGCGGGACATTACAATGAGCAGTTCTTC. Translation: CASSPGLAGHYNEQFF.

Details on this clonotype: This clone may be a read error of a much larger clone one base away. The chain carries TRBV5-8 and TRBJ2-5; a weak D match, TRBD2 (6 bases). Gene TRBJ2-1 matches the end of the DNA better, so the J call may be wrong. The germline V gene encodes CDR1 SGHTS and CDR2 YDEGEE. The CDR3 contains 13 residues. This CDR3 is CASSLYGRETQFF. The CDR3 region has the DNA TGTGCCAGCAGCTTGTACGGGAGAGAGACCCAGTTCTTC.

This clonotype was counted at least ten times. The chain is built from TRBV10-3 and TRBJ2-3; no clear D gene. CDR1 ENHRY and CDR2 SYGVKD come from the germline V gene. Trimming stripped 3 bases from V and 3 bases from J, with 7 bases between. The CDR3 sequence is 13 residues long. The chain's CDR3 is CAISDTPTDTQYF. In nucleotides, the CDR3 is TGTGCCATCAGTGACACTCCAACAGATACGCAGTATTTT.

This clonotype was found many times. The rearrangement uses TRBV6-5 and TRBJ2-3, with unresolved D. The CDR3 sequence is 15 residues long. The germline CDR1 and CDR2 sequences are MNHEY and SVGAGI. The germline V and J ends were trimmed by 2 bases and 5 bases, with 14 bases remaining between them. CDR3: CASSYGRTLGDTQYF. Here the CDR3 DNA reads TGTGCCAGCAGTTACGGTAGAACCCTAGGAGATACGCAGTATTTT.

This clonotype was recorded many times. This chain links TRBV6-5 with TRBJ1-1; 8 nucleotides align to TRBD1. Germline CDR1 is MNHEY and CDR2 is SVGAGI. The CDR3 totals 12 residues. Trimming at V came to 6 bases and at J to 8 bases, leaving 5 bases not matched to a gene. DNA of the CDR3: TGTGCCAGCAGCCCAGGGGGCGTGGAAGCTTTCTTT. This sequence encodes CASSPGGVEAFF.

The sample holds a few counts of this clonotype. The rearrangement joins TRBV7-9 to TRBJ2-3, with TRBD2 as a possible D gene (5 bases). V gave up 4 bases and J gave up 2 bases, with 10 bases separating them. Germline V lookup: CDR1 SEHNR, CDR2 FQNEAQ (reference sequence). The CDR3 length is 14 residues. In DNA form, the CDR3 reads TGTGCCAGCAGCTCCGGACTTATCACAGATACGCAGTATTTT. Encoded protein: CASSSGLITDTQYF. Combining the CDR3 with reference TRBV7-9 and TRBJ2-3 gives the whole variable domain DTGVSQNPRHKITKRGQNVTFRCDPISEHNRLYWYRQTLGQGPEFLTYFQNEAQLEKSRLLSDRFSAERPKGSFSTLEIQRTEQGDSAMYLCASSSGLITDTQYFGPGTRLTVL.

This clonotype was seen many times. The chain couples TRBV29-1 to TRBJ2-3; possibly TRBD1 for D (5 bases). CDR3 length: 14 residues. Germline CDR1 SQVTM, CDR2 ANQGSEA. Trimming left V 2 bases short and J 2 bases short, with 11 bases between. CDR3 in DNA: TGCAGCGTTGAACAAACAGGAGTCACAGATACGCAGTATTTT. Translation gives CSVEQTGVTDTQYF.